The clone carrying this T cell receptor beta chain was recorded many times. The target antigen is unknown. Samples came from axillary lymph nodes draining the breast cancer. TCRdb ran MiXCR on the multiplex PCR reads and lists one entry per CDR3 protein. The data show about 100,000 distinct CDR3 sequences, 21% seen once. CDR1 is SGHTA and CDR2 is FQGNSA in the germline V gene. V was trimmed by 3 bases and J by 4 bases, leaving 4 bases between them. This CDR3 contains 12 residues. The data were obtained in a study of breast tumors, draining lymph nodes, adjacent tissues. Study observations and caveats: Tumor TCR diversity was below lymph nodes but above nontumor tissue. Luminal-like breast cancer showed significantly higher tumor–nontumor repertoire similarity than basal-like. Data fit most tumor T cells coming from lymph node, expanding in tumor. Data only fit, rather than demonstrated, lymph node origin of most tumor T cells.

V gene TRBV7-2 combines with J gene TRBJ1-3, with unresolved D. The clonotype comes from a female donor with breast cancer. Some clones in this sample may be carry-over from other donors' samples. Sequencing used axillary lymph node tissue. CDR3 region: CASSFPGNTIYF. CDR3 nucleotide sequence: TGTGCCAGCAGCTTCCCCGGAAACACCATATATTTT. The full variable domain, in which reference TRBV7-2 and TRBJ1-3 provide the parts outside the CDR3, is GAGVSQSPSNKVTEKGKDVELRCDPISGHTALYWYRQSLGQGLEFLIYFQGNSAPDKSGLPSDRFSAERTGGSVSTLTIQRTQQEDSAVYLCASSFPGNTIYFGEGSWLTVV.